The present TCR beta chain was sequenced within a study of T cell responses to AZD1222 COVID-19 vaccine. General study points: Spike was spanned by vaccine-associated CD4 TCRs, with dominance at 160-218 and 743-854. Within unmutated variant regions lay the reported targets of nearly half of spike-specific TCRs.

Points on this clone: The antigen is not known.

The CDR3 runs to 15 residues. Per the germline V gene, CDR1 is SNHLY and CDR2 is FYNNEI. Trimming removed 3 bases from V and 8 bases from J, with 17 bases in between. Using immunoSEQ multiplex PCR, the repertoire was profiled, and TCRdb retains in-frame clones only, with some absent. This table has fewer than 150,000 clones, more than 85% appearing once. Sequenced here: peripheral blood, sampled 28 days after the second AZD1222 dose. The rearrangement uses TRBV2 and TRBJ2-1, with TRBD2 as a possible D gene (6 bases). The sequence was collected from an adult who received the AZD1222 COVID-19 vaccine. The CDR3 reads CASSDRRARSHEQFF. The CDR3 bases are TGTGCCAGCAGTGACAGGAGGGCCAGGAGCCATGAGCAGTTCTTC.